The 20 T cell receptor beta chains below all came from one sample that was sequenced in a study of blood T cell repertoires in COVID-19. This table comes from immunoSEQ multiplex PCR, and its TCRdb copy is limited to in-frame clones, with some not included. The table includes under 60,000 clones, approximately 82% detected once. The sample consisted of peripheral blood. These TCRs come from a human donor in a cohort sampled during active COVID-19.

The CDR3 sequence: CASSQPGTGNEKLFF. The DNA of the CDR3 is TGTGCCAGCAGCCAGCCGGGGACAGGGAATGAAAAACTGTTTTTT. This chain links TRBV3-1 (or the pseudogene TRBV3-2) with TRBJ1-4; 9 bases fit TRBD1. The germline CDR1 and CDR2 sequences are LGHDT and YNNKEL (reference sequence). This CDR3 is 15 amino acids long. V trimming: 3 bases; J trimming: 5 bases; junction bases outside the gene matches: 4.

The V call is TRBV5-4, the J call TRBJ2-1; 9 bases match TRBD1. Germline CDR1 and CDR2: SGHNT and YYREEE (reference sequence). There are 13 residues in the CDR3. The V segment lost 3 bases and the J segment 8 bases; nucleotides outside the gene matches: 3. The CDR3 DNA reads TGTGCCAGCAGCTGGGACAGGGTTTATGAGCAGTTCTTC. Translated: CASSWDRVYEQFF.

This chain links TRBV23-1 with TRBJ2-7; tentatively, D is TRBD2 (5 bases). TRBV23-1 is identified as an open reading frame with a role that is uncertain. Deletions cut 2 bases from V and 2 bases from J, with 10 bases between. CDR3 length: 14 residues. The CDR3 protein is CASSQRGIPYEQYF. Here the CDR3 DNA reads TGCGCCAGCAGTCAACGAGGGATCCCCTACGAGCAGTACTTC.

The gene calls are TRBV9 and TRBJ2-1; D is possibly TRBD2 (7 bases). CDR3 length: 15 residues. Germline V gene sequence: CDR1 SGDLS, CDR2 YYNGEE. V was trimmed by 4 bases and J by 4 bases, leaving 15 bases between them. CDR3 loop: CASSRRGGGYNEQFF. The CDR3 DNA reads TGTGCCAGCAGCCGTAGGGGAGGGGGATACAATGAGCAGTTCTTC.

The chain is built from TRBV6-2 or TRBV6-3 and TRBJ2-7; 11 bases agree with TRBD2. CDR1 is MNHEY and CDR2 is SVGEGT in the germline V gene. The CDR3 has 15 amino acids. J gave up 1 base and V 2 bases, and 1 base lay outside the gene matches. The CDR3 is CASSYGTSGSYEQYF. As DNA, the CDR3 is TGTGCCAGCAGTTACGGGACTAGCGGTTCCTACGAGCAGTACTTC.

The rearrangement joins TRBV7-2 to TRBJ2-3; 12 bases align to TRBD2. The CDR3 is 20 amino acids. Trimming at V came to 0 bases and at J to 0 bases, leaving 10 bases not matched to a gene. Per germline, CDR1 SGHTA and CDR2 FQGNSA. CDR3 coding DNA: TGTGCCAGCAGCTTAGCGTCTAGCGGGGGGGGATTGTCTAGCACAGATACGCAGTATTTT. Protein sequence: CASSLASSGGGLSSTDTQYF.

A few counts support this clone. This CDR3 is also generated by other DNA sequences in the sample. This rearrangement joins TRBV10-2 to TRBJ2-3; D not certain. Per germline, CDR1 WSHSY and CDR2 SAAADI. Deletions cut 0 bases from V and 0 bases from J, with 7 bases between. The length of the CDR3 is 15 residues. CDR3 nucleotide sequence: TGCGCCAGCAGTGAGTCGCCGGTTAGCACAGATACGCAGTATTTT. Its protein is CASSESPVSTDTQYF.

The chain recombines TRBV6-5 with TRBJ2-7; 8 bases agree with TRBD2. This CDR3 comprises 15 residues. Germline V gives CDR1 MNHEY, CDR2 SVGAGI. Trimming removed 7 bases from V and 7 bases from J; junction bases left unmatched: 15. This CDR3 reads CASTTSSGPVGEQYF. In nucleotides, the CDR3 is TGTGCCAGCACCACCTCTAGCGGGCCCGTAGGGGAGCAGTACTTC.

This clone was observed a single time. This rearrangement joins TRBV9 to TRBJ1-2; D might be TRBD1 (5 bases). Germline assignment: CDR1 SGDLS and CDR2 YYNGEE. CDR3 length: 13 residues. Trimming cost V 4 bases and J 2 bases, with 9 bases left between them. CDR3 in amino acids: CASSSGQNYGYTF. CDR3 DNA sequence: TGTGCCAGCAGCTCCGGACAAAACTATGGCTACACCTTC.

The chain has TRBV2 and TRBJ2-2, with TRBD2 as a possible D gene (6 bases). Germline lookup yields CDR1 SNHLY and CDR2 FYNNEI. CDR3 size: 14 residues. V was shortened by 7 bases and J by 5 bases, with 14 bases between the two germline ends. The CDR3 is CASTPSRGTGELFF. As DNA, the CDR3 is TGTGCCAGCACCCCCAGCCGGGGGACCGGGGAGCTGTTTTTT.

This chain joins TRBV7-6 and TRBJ1-3; D is undetermined. Germline V gives CDR1 SGHVS, CDR2 FNYEAQ. The V and J ends lost 3 bases and 0 bases respectively, with 12 bases between them. This CDR3 is built from 16 residues. CDR3 coding DNA: TGTGCCAGCAGCTTTACAGCCGTTCCCTCTGGAAACACCATATATTTT. Its translation: CASSFTAVPSGNTIYF.

The J gene is TRBJ2-7, the V gene TRBV5-6; D ambiguous. Germline assignment: CDR1 SGHDT and CDR2 YYEEEE. V lost 1 base and J 2 bases, leaving 10 bases between the germline ends. CDR3 length equals 14 residues. CDR3 protein: CASSLPGSTYEQYF. The CDR3 DNA reads as TGTGCCAGCAGCTTGCCAGGATCTACCTACGAGCAGTACTTC.

In its sample, this clone was seen a few times. The chain employs TRBV10-1 and TRBJ2-7, with D possibly matching TRBD1 (5 bases). V lost 4 bases and J lost 2, with 9 bases in between. The V gene's germline CDR1 is WNHNN and CDR2 SYGVQD (reference sequence). The CDR3 is 13 residues long. This chain's CDR3 is CASSGGSPYEQYF. The CDR3 DNA reads TGCGCCAGCAGTGGGGGCAGCCCCTACGAGCAGTACTTC.

The CDR3 sequence: CASRAQGGIKNIQYF. CDR3 nucleotide sequence: TGCGCCAGCAGGGCACAGGGGGGGATCAAAAACATTCAGTACTTC. The chain uses TRBV4-1 and TRBJ2-4, with D possibly matching TRBD1 (8 bases). The length of the CDR3 is 15 residues. Trimming cost V 6 bases and J 3 bases, with 15 bases left between them. Germline V CDR1 and CDR2: MGHRA, YSYEKL.

This chain links TRBV24-1 with TRBJ2-2, with 9 bases lining up with TRBD1. There are 16 residues in the CDR3. V was clipped by 3 bases and J by 6 bases; unmatched bases: 7. Germline V gene sequence: CDR1 KGHDR, CDR2 SFDVKD. The CDR3 DNA reads TGTGCCACCAGTGATACCGGACAGGGGAAATCCGGGGAGCTGTTTTTT. Encoded protein: CATSDTGQGKSGELFF.

V and J are TRBV20-1 and TRBJ2-1; no reliable D call. V was trimmed by 5 bases and J by 6 bases, leaving 8 bases between them. The CDR3 has 11 residues. Germline values: CDR1 DFQATT, CDR2 SNEGSKA (reference sequence). The DNA for the CDR3 is TGCAGTGCTCCCTTCTTCAATGAGCAGTTCTTC. This codes for CSAPFFNEQFF.

The V call is TRBV10-3, the J call TRBJ1-3, with TRBD1 as a possible D gene (6 bases). Per germline, CDR1 ENHRY and CDR2 SYGVKD. The CDR3 spans 12 residues. V lost 8 bases and J lost 4, with 9 bases in between. CDR3 in amino acids: CAIGGLGNTIYF. The CDR3 DNA sequence: TGTGCCATCGGGGGCCTCGGAAACACCATATATTTT.

The gene calls are TRBV6-5 and TRBJ2-7; TRBD1 matches 7 bases. Trimming removed 6 bases from V and 6 bases from J; junction bases left unmatched: 14. This CDR3 is built from 15 residues. Germline-derived CDR1 and CDR2 are MNHEY and SVGAGI. CDR3 loop: CASRPPRKTGTEQYF. In DNA form, the CDR3 reads TGTGCCAGCAGACCCCCGAGAAAGACAGGGACCGAGCAGTACTTC.

The CDR3 loop is CASSPRRQAYEQYF. The CDR3 DNA sequence: TGTGCCAGCAGCCCCCGAAGGCAGGCCTACGAGCAGTACTTC. The chain links TRBV14 to TRBJ2-7; no reliable D call. Trimming removed 4 bases from V and 2 bases from J, with 12 bases in between. The CDR3 is 14 amino acids. Germline CDR1 SGHDN, CDR2 FVKESK.

This clone showed up just once. J is TRBJ2-5 and V is TRBV18, with TRBD1 matching over 7 bases. Germline CDR1 and CDR2: KGHSH and LQKENI. The trim removed 5 bases at V and 6 bases at J, leaving 6 bases unmatched. The CDR3 totals 13 residues. CDR3 nucleotides: TGTGCCAGCTCAGCGACAGGGATGAAGACCCAGTACTTC. Its translation: CASSATGMKTQYF.